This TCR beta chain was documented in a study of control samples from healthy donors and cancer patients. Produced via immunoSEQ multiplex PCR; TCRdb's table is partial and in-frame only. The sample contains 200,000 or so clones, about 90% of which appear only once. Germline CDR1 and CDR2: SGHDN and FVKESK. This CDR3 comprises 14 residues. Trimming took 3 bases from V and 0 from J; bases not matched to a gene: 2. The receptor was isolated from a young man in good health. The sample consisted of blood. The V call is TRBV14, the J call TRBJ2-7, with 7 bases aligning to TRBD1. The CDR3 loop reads CASSHRGSSYEQYF. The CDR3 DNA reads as TGTGCCAGCAGCCACAGGGGGAGCTCCTACGAGCAGTACTTC.